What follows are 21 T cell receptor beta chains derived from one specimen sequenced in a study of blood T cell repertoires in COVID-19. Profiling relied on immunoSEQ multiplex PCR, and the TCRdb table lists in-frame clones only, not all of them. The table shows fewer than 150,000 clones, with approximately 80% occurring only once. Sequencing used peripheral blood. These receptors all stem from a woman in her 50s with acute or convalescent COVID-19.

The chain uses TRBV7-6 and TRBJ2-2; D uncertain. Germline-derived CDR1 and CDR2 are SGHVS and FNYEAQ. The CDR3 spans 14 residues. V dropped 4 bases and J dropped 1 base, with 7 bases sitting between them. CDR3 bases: TGTGCCAGCAGCTCCGTCGTGAACACCGGGGAGCTGTTTTTT. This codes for CASSSVVNTGELFF.

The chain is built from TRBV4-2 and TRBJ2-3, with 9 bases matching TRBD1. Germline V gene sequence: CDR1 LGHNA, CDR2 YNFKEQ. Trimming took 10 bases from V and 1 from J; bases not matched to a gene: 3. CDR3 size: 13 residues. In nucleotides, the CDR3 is TGTGCCACCCGGACAGGGGGCACAGATACGCAGTATTTT. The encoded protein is CATRTGGTDTQYF.

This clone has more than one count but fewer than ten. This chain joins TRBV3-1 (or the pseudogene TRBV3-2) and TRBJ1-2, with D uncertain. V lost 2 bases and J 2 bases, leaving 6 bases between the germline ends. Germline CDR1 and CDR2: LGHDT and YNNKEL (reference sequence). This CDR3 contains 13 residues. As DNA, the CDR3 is TGTGCCAGCAGCCAAAACAAGAACTATGGCTACACCTTC. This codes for CASSQNKNYGYTF.

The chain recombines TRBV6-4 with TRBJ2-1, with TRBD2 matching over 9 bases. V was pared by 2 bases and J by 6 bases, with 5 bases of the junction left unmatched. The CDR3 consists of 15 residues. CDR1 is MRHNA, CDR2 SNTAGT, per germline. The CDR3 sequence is CASSDQGLAPNEQFF. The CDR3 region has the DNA TGTGCCAGCAGTGACCAGGGACTAGCCCCCAATGAGCAGTTCTTC.

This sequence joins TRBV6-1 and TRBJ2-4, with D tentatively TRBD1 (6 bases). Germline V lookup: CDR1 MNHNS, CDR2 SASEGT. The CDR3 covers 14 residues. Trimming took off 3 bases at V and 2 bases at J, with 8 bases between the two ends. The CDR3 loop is CASSEQGTKNIQYF. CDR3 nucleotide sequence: TGTGCCAGCAGTGAGCAGGGGACCAAAAACATTCAGTACTTC.

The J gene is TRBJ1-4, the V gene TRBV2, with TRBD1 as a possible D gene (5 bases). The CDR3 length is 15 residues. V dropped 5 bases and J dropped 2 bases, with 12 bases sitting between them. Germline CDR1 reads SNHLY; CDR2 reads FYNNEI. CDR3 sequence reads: CASSQYGGTNEKLFF. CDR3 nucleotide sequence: TGTGCCAGCAGTCAATACGGGGGGACTAATGAAAAACTGTTTTTT. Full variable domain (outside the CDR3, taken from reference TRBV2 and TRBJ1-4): EPEVTQTPSHQVTQMGQEVILRCVPISNHLYFYWYRQILGQKVEFLVSFYNNEISEKSEIFDDQFSVERPDGSNFTLKIRSTKLEDSAMYFCASSQYGGTNEKLFFGSGTQLSVL.

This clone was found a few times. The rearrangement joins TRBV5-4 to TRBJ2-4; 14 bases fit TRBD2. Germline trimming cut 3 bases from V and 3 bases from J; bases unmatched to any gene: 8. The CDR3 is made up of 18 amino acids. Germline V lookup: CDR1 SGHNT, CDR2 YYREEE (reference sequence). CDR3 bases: TGTGCCAGCAGCTCTCGACTAGCGGGGGGGCCCGGCAAAAACATTCAGTACTTC. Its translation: CASSSRLAGGPGKNIQYF.

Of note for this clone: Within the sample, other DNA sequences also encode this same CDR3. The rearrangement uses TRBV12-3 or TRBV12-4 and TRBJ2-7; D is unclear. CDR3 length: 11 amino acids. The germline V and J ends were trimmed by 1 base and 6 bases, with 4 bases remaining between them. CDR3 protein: CASSLGGEQYF. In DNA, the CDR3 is TGTGCCAGCAGTTTAGGCGGCGAGCAGTACTTC.

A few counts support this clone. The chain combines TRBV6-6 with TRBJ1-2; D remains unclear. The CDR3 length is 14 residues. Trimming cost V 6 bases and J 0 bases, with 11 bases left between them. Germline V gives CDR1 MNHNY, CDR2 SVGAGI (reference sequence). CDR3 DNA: TGTGCCAGCAGCCAGTACACAACTAACTATGGCTACACCTTC. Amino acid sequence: CASSQYTTNYGYTF.

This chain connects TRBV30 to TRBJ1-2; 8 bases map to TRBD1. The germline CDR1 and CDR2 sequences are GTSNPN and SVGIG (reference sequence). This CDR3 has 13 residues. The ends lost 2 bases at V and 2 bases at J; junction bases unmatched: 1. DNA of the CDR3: TGTGCCTGGAGTAGACAGGGGAACTATGGCTACACCTTC. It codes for CAWSRQGNYGYTF.

The CDR3 DNA sequence: TGCGCCAGCAGCCCCGGCTGGGGACAGGGTCACTCTGGGGCCAACGTCCTGACTTTC. This translates into CASSPGWGQGHSGANVLTF. The chain has TRBV5-1 and TRBJ2-6; TRBD1 agrees at 9 bases. Germline V lookup: CDR1 SGHRS, CDR2 YFSETQ. CDR3 length: 19 amino acids. Trimming at V came to 4 bases and at J to 0 bases, leaving 11 bases not matched to a gene. The variable domain in full, completed from reference TRBV5-1 and TRBJ2-6, reads KAGVTQTPRYLIKTRGQQVTLSCSPISGHRSVSWYQQTPGQGLQFLFEYFSETQRNKGNFPGRFSGRQFSNSRSEMNVSTLELGDSALYLCASSPGWGQGHSGANVLTFGAGSRLTVL.

CDR3 sequence (DNA): TGTGCCAGTCAAGCACAGGGGTGGGTCGCTGAAGCTTTCTTT. This sequence encodes CASQAQGWVAEAFF. The chain employs TRBV19 and TRBJ1-1, with 7 bases aligning to TRBD1. Per the germline V gene, CDR1 is LNHDA and CDR2 is SQIVND (reference sequence). This CDR3 has 14 residues. The trim removed 8 bases at V and 6 bases at J, leaving 12 bases unmatched.

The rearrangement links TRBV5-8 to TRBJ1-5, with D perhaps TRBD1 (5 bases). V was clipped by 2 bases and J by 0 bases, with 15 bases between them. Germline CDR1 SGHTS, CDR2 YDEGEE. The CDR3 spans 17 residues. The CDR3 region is CASSFRRQKYSNQPQHF. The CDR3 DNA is TGTGCCAGCAGCTTTAGGAGACAGAAATATAGCAATCAGCCCCAGCATTTT.

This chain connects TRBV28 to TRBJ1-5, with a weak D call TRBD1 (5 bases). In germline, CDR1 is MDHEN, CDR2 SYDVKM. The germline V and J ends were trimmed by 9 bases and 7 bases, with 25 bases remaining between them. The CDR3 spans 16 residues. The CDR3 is CARSSGRGNRRQPQHF. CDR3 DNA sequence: TGTGCCAGATCTTCTGGGAGGGGCAACAGGAGACAGCCCCAGCATTTT.

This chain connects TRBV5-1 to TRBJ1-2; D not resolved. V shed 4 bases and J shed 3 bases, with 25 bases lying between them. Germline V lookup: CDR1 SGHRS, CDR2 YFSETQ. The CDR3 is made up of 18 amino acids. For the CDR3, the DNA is TGCGCCAGCAGCCCCAGAGGGCGAAATGCCCCCTCCGACTATGGCTACACCTTC. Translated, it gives CASSPRGRNAPSDYGYTF.

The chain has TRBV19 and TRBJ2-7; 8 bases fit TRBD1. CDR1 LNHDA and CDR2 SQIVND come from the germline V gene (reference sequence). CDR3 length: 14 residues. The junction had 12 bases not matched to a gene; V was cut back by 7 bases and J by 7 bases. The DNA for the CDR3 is TGTGCCAGTACCTTACAGACAGGGGTTGGAGAGCAGTACTTC. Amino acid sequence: CASTLQTGVGEQYF.

In DNA form, the CDR3 reads TGTGCCAGTAGTATCGGTAAGGTACAGGGGGCTGGTCAGCCCCAGCATTTT. Protein product: CASSIGKVQGAGQPQHF. This sequence joins TRBV19 and TRBJ1-5; 9 nucleotides line up with TRBD1. The CDR3 totals 17 residues. The junction had 12 bases not matched to a gene; V was cut back by 3 bases and J by 6 bases. CDR1 LNHDA and CDR2 SQIVND come from the germline V gene (reference sequence).

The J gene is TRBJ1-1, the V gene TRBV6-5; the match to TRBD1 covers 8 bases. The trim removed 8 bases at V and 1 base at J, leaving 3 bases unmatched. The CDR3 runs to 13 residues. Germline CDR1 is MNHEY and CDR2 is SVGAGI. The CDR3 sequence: CASVTGGNTEAFF. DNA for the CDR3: TGTGCCAGCGTAACAGGGGGGAACACTGAAGCTTTCTTT.

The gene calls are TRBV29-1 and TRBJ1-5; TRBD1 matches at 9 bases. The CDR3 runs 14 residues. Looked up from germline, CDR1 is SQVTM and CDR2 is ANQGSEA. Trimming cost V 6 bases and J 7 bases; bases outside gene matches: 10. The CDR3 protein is CSVEIGTGNQPQHF. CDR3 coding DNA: TGCAGCGTCGAAATAGGGACAGGGAACCAGCCCCAGCATTTT.

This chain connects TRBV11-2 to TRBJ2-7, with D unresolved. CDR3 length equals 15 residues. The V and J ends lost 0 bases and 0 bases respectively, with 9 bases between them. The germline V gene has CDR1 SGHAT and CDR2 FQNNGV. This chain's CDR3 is CASSLDATRSYEQYF. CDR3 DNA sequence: TGTGCCAGCAGCTTAGATGCGACACGCTCCTACGAGCAGTACTTC.

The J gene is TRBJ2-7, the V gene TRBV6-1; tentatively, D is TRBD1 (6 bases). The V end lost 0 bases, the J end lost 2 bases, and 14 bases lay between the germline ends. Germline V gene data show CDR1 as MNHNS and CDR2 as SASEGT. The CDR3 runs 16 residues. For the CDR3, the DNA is TGTGCCAGCAGTGAAGCATACGGGACACCCCCCTACGAGCAGTACTTC. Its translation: CASSEAYGTPPYEQYF.